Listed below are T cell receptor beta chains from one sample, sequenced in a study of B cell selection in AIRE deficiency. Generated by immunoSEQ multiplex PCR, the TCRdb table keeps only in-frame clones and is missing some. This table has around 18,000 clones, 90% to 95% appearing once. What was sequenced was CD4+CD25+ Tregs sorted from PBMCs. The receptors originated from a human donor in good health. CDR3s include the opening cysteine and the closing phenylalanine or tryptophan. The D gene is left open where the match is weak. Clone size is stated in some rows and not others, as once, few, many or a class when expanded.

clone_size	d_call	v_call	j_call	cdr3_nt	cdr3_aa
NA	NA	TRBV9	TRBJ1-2	TGTGCCAGCAGAGGAGGGGACGGCTACACCTTC	CASRGGDGYTF
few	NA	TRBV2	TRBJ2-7	TGTGCCAGCAACAGACGGAGCTCCTACGAGCAGTACTTC	CASNRRSSYEQYF
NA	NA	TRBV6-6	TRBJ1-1	TGTGCCAGCAGGTGGAACACTGAAGCTTTCTTT	CASRWNTEAFF
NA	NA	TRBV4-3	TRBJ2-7	TGCGCCAGCAGCCGGGCGACCTTGAGCTCCTACGAGCAGTACTTC	CASSRATLSSYEQYF
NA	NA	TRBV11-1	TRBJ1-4	TGTGCCAGCAGCATCAATATGGCTAATGAAAAACTGTTTTTT	CASSINMANEKLFF
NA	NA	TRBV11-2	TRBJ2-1	TGTGCCAGCAGCTTAGAGATGAGCAGCCGCTCCTACAATGAGCAGTTCTTC	CASSLEMSSRSYNEQFF
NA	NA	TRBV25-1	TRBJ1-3	TGTGCCAGCAGTACAGGGAACGGGCCTGGAAACACCATATATTTT	CASSTGNGPGNTIYF
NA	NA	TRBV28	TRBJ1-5	TGTGCCAGCACGCAATTTGGGCTTTATAGCAATCAGCCCCAGCATTTT	CASTQFGLYSNQPQHF
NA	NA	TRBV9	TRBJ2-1	TGTGCCAGCAGCGTAGCCGGGGCCCTCCCTGGCAATGAGCAGTTCTTC	CASSVAGALPGNEQFF
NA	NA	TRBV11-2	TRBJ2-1	TGTGCCAGCAGCCTATTTGGTCCCCAGGAAGGGTTCTTC	CASSLFGPQEGFF
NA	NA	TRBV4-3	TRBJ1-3	TGCGCCAGCAGCCAAGAGGGCGGAAACACCATATATTTT	CASSQEGGNTIYF
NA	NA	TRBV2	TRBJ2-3	TGTGCCAGCAGTGATCTCCGGTACACAGATACGCAGTATTTT	CASSDLRYTDTQYF
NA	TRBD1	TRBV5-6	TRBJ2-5	TGTGCCAGCAGCTACGACTTGGACAGGCTGAAAGAGACCCAGTACTTC	CASSYDLDRLKETQYF
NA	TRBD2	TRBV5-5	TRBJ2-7	TGTGCCAGCAGCTTGGGCCTAGCGGGAGTACGCGAGCAGTACTTC	CASSLGLAGVREQYF
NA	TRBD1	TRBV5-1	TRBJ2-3	TGCGCCAGCAGCCGACAGGGTTCCACAGATACGCAGTATTTT	CASSRQGSTDTQYF
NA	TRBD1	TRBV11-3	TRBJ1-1	TGTGCCAGCAGCCCAGGACAGGGGGGCGGCACTGAAGCTTTCTTT	CASSPGQGGGTEAFF
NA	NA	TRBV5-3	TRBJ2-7	TGTGCCAGCAGCCAACAGGGAAGCTTAAACGAGCAGTACTTC	CASSQQGSLNEQYF
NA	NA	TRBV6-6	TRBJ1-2	TGTGCCAGCAGATCCACAGGGTACTATGGCTACACCTTC	CASRSTGYYGYTF
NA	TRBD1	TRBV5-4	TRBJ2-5	TGTGCCAGCAGCCTCCTCAGGGGGCGACAAGAGACCCAGTACTTC	CASSLLRGRQETQYF
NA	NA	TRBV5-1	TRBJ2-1	TGCGCCAGCAGCGCTCATTCCTACAATGAGCAGTTCTTC	CASSAHSYNEQFF
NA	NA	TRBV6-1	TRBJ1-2	TGTGCCAGCAAAGACACTTCTGAAGGCTACACCTTC	CASKDTSEGYTF
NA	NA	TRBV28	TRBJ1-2	TGTGCCAGCAGGCGGGGGTTGGCTGGCTACACCTTC	CASRRGLAGYTF
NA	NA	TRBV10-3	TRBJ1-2	TGTGCCATCAGTTCCGGGCCCGACCGCTTTGGCTATGGCTACACCTTC	CAISSGPDRFGYGYTF
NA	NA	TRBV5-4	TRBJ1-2	TGTGCCAGCAGCCAGGACAGCTATGGCTACACCTTC	CASSQDSYGYTF
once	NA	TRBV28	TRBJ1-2	TGTGCCAGCAGTTCCCCCCGGGGTGGCCGATATGGCTACACCTTC	CASSSPRGGRYGYTF
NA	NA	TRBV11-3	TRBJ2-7	TGTGCCAGCAGCCCCCGGGACCCTGCCTACGAGCAGTACTTC	CASSPRDPAYEQYF
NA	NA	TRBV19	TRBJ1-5	TGTGCCAGTAGTATAAAGCCCTGGGCAGGAAGGCAGCCCCAGCATTTT	CASSIKPWAGRQPQHF
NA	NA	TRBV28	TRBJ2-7	TGTGCCAGCAGACGCACAGGGTCCTACGAGCAGTACTTC	CASRRTGSYEQYF
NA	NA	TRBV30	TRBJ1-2	TGTGCCTGGAGTTATGCAGGGACTAACTATGGCTACACCTTC	CAWSYAGTNYGYTF
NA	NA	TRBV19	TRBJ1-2	TGTGCCAGTAGAGGGGGTAACTATGGCTACACCTTC	CASRGGNYGYTF
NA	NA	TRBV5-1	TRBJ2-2	TGCGCCAGCAGCTTACCCTTTCCGAACACCGGGGAGCTGTTTTTT	CASSLPFPNTGELFF
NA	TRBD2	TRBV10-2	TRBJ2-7	TGCGCCAGCAGCGCCCTGGCGGGAGGCTACGAGCAGTACTTC	CASSALAGGYEQYF
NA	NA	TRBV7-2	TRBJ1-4	TGTGCCAGCAGCCAGGGACACCTCCCCGGAAAACTGTTTTTT	CASSQGHLPGKLFF
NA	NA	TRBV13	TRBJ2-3	TGTGCCAGCAGCCGGAGGGCGGATACGCAGTATTTT	CASSRRADTQYF
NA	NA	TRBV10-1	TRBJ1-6	TGCGCCAGCAGTGAGTCATGGGATGGGTTTCCTTCACCCCTCCACTTT	CASSESWDGFPSPLHF
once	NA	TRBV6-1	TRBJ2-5	TGTGCCAGCACAATACGGGAGACCCAGTACTTC	CASTIRETQYF
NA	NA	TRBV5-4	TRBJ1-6	TGTGCCAGCAGCCTGGGCTCAGGGTATTCACCCCTCCACTTT	CASSLGSGYSPLHF
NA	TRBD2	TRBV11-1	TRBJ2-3	TGTGCCAGCAGCCCGGGACTAGCGGACACAGATACGCAGTATTTT	CASSPGLADTDTQYF
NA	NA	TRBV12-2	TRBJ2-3	TGTGCAAGTCGCTTAGAGGCTAGCGGGACCACAGATACGCAGTATTTT	CASRLEASGTTDTQYF
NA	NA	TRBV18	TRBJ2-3	TGTGCCAGCTCACTGGGTCTCGCAGATACGCAGTATTTT	CASSLGLADTQYF
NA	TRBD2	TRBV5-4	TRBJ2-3	TGTGCCAGCAGCTTGGGTGGGAGGGGCACAGATACGCAGTATTTT	CASSLGGRGTDTQYF
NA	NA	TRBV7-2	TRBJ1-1	TGTGCCAGCAGCTTAGAGGCAGGGAGGCACACTGAAGCTTTCTTT	CASSLEAGRHTEAFF
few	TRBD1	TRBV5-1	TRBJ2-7	TGCGCCAGCAGCGGGGCGGGACAGGGGGCTTACGAGCAGTACTTC	CASSGAGQGAYEQYF
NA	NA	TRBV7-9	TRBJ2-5	TGTGCCAGCAGCCCGGGACAGCCCGGGGGGACCCAGTACTTC	CASSPGQPGGTQYF
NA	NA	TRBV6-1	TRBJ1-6	TGTGCCAGCAGTGAACAGATTAATTCACCCCTCCACTTT	CASSEQINSPLHF
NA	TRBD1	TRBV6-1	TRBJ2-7	TGTGCCAGCAGTGGGGTAGGACAGGGGGCGTGGGAGCAGTACTTC	CASSGVGQGAWEQYF
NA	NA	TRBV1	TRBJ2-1	TGCACCAGCAGCCAACGGTGCAATGAGCAGTTCTTC	CTSSQRCNEQFF
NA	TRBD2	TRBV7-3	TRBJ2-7	TGTGCCAGCAGCTTGAGGACTAGCGGCCCCTACGAGCAGTACTTC	CASSLRTSGPYEQYF
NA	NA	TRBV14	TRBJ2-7	TGTGCCAGCAGCCAAGTCGGAGGCCCCTACGAGCAGTACTTC	CASSQVGGPYEQYF
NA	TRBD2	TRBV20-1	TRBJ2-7	TGCAGTGTGGGACTAGCGGACGAGCAGTACTTC	CSVGLADEQYF
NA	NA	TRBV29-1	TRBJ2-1	TGCAGCGTCCAACCGACTGGATCCTACAATGAGCAGTTCTTC	CSVQPTGSYNEQFF
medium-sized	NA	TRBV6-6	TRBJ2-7	TGTGGTACGAGGGGGAGCAGCCCCTACGAGCAGTACTTC	CGTRGSSPYEQYF
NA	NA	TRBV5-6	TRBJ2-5	TGTGCCAGCAGCTTGAGGGGTCTAGGAGAGACCCAGTACTTC	CASSLRGLGETQYF